Each of the 5 T cell receptor beta chains below was sequenced from the same sample in a study of blood T cell repertoires in COVID-19. The data were produced by immunoSEQ multiplex PCR, yet TCRdb's version contains in-frame clones alone and is incomplete. Among more than 85,000 clones, about 80% were seen once, and the ten largest hold 8.5% to 12%. Material: peripheral blood. The receptors here all came from a man between 65 and 80 years old with acute or convalescent COVID-19.

The V call is TRBV7-2, the J call TRBJ1-5, with 8 bases fitting TRBD1. This CDR3 region has 15 residues. Germline V gene lookup returns CDR1 SGHTA and CDR2 FQGNSA. V gave up 5 bases and J gave up 0 bases; unmatched junction bases: 3. The CDR3 spells CASSEDRASNQPQHF. The DNA for the CDR3 is TGTGCCAGCAGCGAGGACAGGGCTAGCAATCAGCCCCAGCATTTT.

The V gene is TRBV19, the J gene TRBJ2-4, with TRBD1 matching 10 bases. In germline, CDR1 is LNHDA, CDR2 SQIVND (reference sequence). J gave up 0 bases and V 7 bases, and 12 bases lay outside the gene matches. The CDR3 contains 18 residues. The CDR3 DNA sequence: TGTGCCAGTACTAACGGGACAGGGGCCCCCCTAGCCAAAAACATTCAGTACTTC. The encoded protein is CASTNGTGAPLAKNIQYF.

V usage is TRBV9 and J usage is TRBJ2-7, with 10 positions matching TRBD1. The CDR3 contains 18 residues. Germline assignment: CDR1 SGDLS and CDR2 YYNGEE. The junction had 19 bases not matched to a gene; V was cut back by 7 bases and J by 3 bases. CDR3 nucleotide sequence: TGTGCCAGCCACGCCACAAAAAAGGACAGGGGGGGTAACTACGAGCAGTACTTC. Amino acid sequence: CASHATKKDRGGNYEQYF. Combining the CDR3 with reference TRBV9 and TRBJ2-7 gives the whole variable domain DSGVTQTPKHLITATGQRVTLRCSPRSGDLSVYWYQQSLDQGLQFLIQYYNGEERAKGNILERFSAQQFPDLHSELNLSSLELGDSALYFCASHATKKDRGGNYEQYFGPGTRLTVT.

The J gene is TRBJ1-4, the V gene TRBV4-2; D is unclear. V dropped 7 bases and J dropped 8 bases, with 11 bases sitting between them. The CDR3 length is 12 residues. In germline, CDR1 is LGHNA, CDR2 YNFKEQ. CDR3 region: CASTAPGEKLFF. The CDR3 region has the DNA TGTGCCAGCACCGCCCCGGGGGAAAAACTGTTTTTT.

The chain carries TRBV5-1 and TRBJ1-2; 12 nucleotides align to TRBD1. The CDR3 runs 15 residues. From germline, CDR1 is SGHRS and CDR2 YFSETQ. The ends lost 2 bases at V and 3 bases at J; junction bases unmatched: 2. CDR3 nucleotide sequence: TGCGCCAGCAGCTTTGGGACAGGGGGCGACTATGGCTACACCTTC. Translation gives CASSFGTGGDYGYTF.